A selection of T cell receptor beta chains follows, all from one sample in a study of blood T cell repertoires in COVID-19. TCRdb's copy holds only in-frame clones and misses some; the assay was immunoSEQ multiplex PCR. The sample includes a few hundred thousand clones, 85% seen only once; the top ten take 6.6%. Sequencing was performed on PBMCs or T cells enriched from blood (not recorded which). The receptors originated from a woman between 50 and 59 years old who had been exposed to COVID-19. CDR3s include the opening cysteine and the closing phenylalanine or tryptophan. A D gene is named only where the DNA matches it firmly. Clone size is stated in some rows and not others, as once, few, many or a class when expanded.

cdr3_aa: CASSPDGQFTDTQYF
cdr3_nt: TGTGCCAGCAGCCCAGACGGACAGTTCACAGATACGCAGTATTTT
d_call: .
v_call: TRBV7-2
j_call: TRBJ2-3
clone_size: .

cdr3_aa: CASSLEQGALMNTEAFF
cdr3_nt: TGTGCCAGCAGCTTGGAACAGGGCGCGCTCATGAACACTGAAGCTTTCTTT
d_call: .
v_call: TRBV5-6
j_call: TRBJ1-1
clone_size: .

cdr3_aa: CASSLSGGVGETQYF
cdr3_nt: TGTGCCAGCAGCTTAAGCGGGGGAGTTGGGGAGACCCAGTACTTC
d_call: TRBD2
v_call: TRBV5-4
j_call: TRBJ2-5
clone_size: .

cdr3_aa: CASSGDTGHTEAFF
cdr3_nt: TGTGCCAGCAGCGGGGATACAGGGCACACTGAAGCTTTCTTT
d_call: .
v_call: TRBV9
j_call: TRBJ1-1
clone_size: .

cdr3_aa: CATGPGQTSYGYTF
cdr3_nt: TGTGCCACCGGACCGGGACAGACATCCTATGGCTACACCTTC
d_call: TRBD1
v_call: TRBV15
j_call: TRBJ1-2
clone_size: few

cdr3_aa: CSASVGETQYF
cdr3_nt: TGCAGTGCTAGCGTCGGAGAGACCCAGTACTTC
d_call: .
v_call: TRBV20-1
j_call: TRBJ2-5
clone_size: once

cdr3_aa: CASSVGGSAGNTIYF
cdr3_nt: TGTGCCAGCAGCGTAGGGGGCAGCGCCGGAAACACCATATATTTT
d_call: .
v_call: TRBV9
j_call: TRBJ1-3
clone_size: .

cdr3_aa: CASSQAGEWGELFF
cdr3_nt: TGCGCCAGCAGCCAGGCGGGGGAGTGGGGGGAGCTGTTTTTT
d_call: TRBD2
v_call: TRBV4-3
j_call: TRBJ2-2
clone_size: few

cdr3_aa: CASSVTSNRVYEQYF
cdr3_nt: TGTGCCAGTAGTGTAACATCTAACAGGGTCTACGAGCAGTACTTC
d_call: .
v_call: TRBV19
j_call: TRBJ2-7
clone_size: .

cdr3_aa: CASSQSNRVSYNSPLHF
cdr3_nt: TGTGCCAGCAGCCAATCGAACAGGGTCTCCTATAATTCACCCCTCCACTTT
d_call: .
v_call: TRBV14
j_call: TRBJ1-6
clone_size: .

cdr3_aa: CASSPPLTGQNYGYTF
cdr3_nt: TGTGCCAGCTCACCCCCTCTGACAGGGCAAAACTATGGCTACACCTTC
d_call: TRBD1
v_call: TRBV18
j_call: TRBJ1-2
clone_size: .

cdr3_aa: CASSPTGDLSYNEQFF
cdr3_nt: TGTGCCAGTAGTCCCACAGGGGACCTCTCCTACAATGAGCAGTTCTTC
d_call: TRBD1
v_call: TRBV19
j_call: TRBJ2-1
clone_size: .

cdr3_aa: CASSPSRDYGYTF
cdr3_nt: TGTGCCAGCTCACCCAGCAGGGACTATGGCTACACCTTC
d_call: .
v_call: TRBV18
j_call: TRBJ1-2
clone_size: .

cdr3_aa: CASRWYREPQHF
cdr3_nt: TGTGCCAGCAGGTGGTACAGGGAGCCCCAGCATTTT
d_call: .
v_call: TRBV5-8
j_call: TRBJ1-5
clone_size: once

cdr3_aa: CASSSTGGASPLHF
cdr3_nt: TGTGCCAGCAGTTCTACAGGGGGCGCTTCACCCCTCCACTTT
d_call: TRBD1
v_call: TRBV27
j_call: TRBJ1-6
clone_size: .

cdr3_aa: CASSRAGNTIYF
cdr3_nt: TGTGCCAGCAGCCGAGCGGGAAACACCATATATTTT
d_call: .
v_call: TRBV9
j_call: TRBJ1-3
clone_size: few

cdr3_aa: CAFERDRGSEAFF
cdr3_nt: TGTGCCTTTGAACGGGACAGGGGATCTGAAGCTTTCTTT
d_call: TRBD1
v_call: TRBV30
j_call: TRBJ1-1
clone_size: .

cdr3_aa: CASREPDRLGQYF
cdr3_nt: TGTGCCAGCAGGGAGCCAGACCGCCTCGGGCAGTACTTC
d_call: .
v_call: TRBV6-5
j_call: TRBJ2-7
clone_size: few

cdr3_aa: CASSSIPGTGATFYNEQFF
cdr3_nt: TGTGCCAGCAGCTCAATACCGGGGACAGGGGCGACCTTCTACAATGAGCAGTTCTTC
d_call: TRBD1
v_call: TRBV5-8
j_call: TRBJ2-1
clone_size: .

cdr3_aa: CATRWRGHTEAFF
cdr3_nt: TGTGCCACACGATGGCGAGGGCACACTGAAGCTTTCTTT
d_call: .
v_call: TRBV28
j_call: TRBJ1-1
clone_size: .

cdr3_aa: CASSLGVRGSTTNTEAFF
cdr3_nt: TGTGCCAGCAGCTTAGGGGTGCGGGGCTCCACAACGAACACTGAAGCTTTCTTT
d_call: .
v_call: TRBV7-8
j_call: TRBJ1-1
clone_size: .

cdr3_aa: CASSFTNREGGYTF
cdr3_nt: TGTGCCAGCAGCTTCACGAACAGGGAGGGAGGCTACACCTTC
d_call: .
v_call: TRBV5-6
j_call: TRBJ1-2
clone_size: .

cdr3_aa: CASSPRGPEGPQHF
cdr3_nt: TGCGCCAGCAGCCCCAGGGGCCCTGAGGGGCCCCAGCATTTT
d_call: .
v_call: TRBV5-1
j_call: TRBJ1-5
clone_size: .

cdr3_aa: CASSYPGFGGSAFF
cdr3_nt: TGTGCCAGCAGTTACCCCGGTTTCGGGGGATCAGCTTTCTTT
d_call: .
v_call: TRBV6-5
j_call: TRBJ1-1
clone_size: .

cdr3_aa: CASSPDRGYGYTF
cdr3_nt: TGTGCCAGCAGTCCGGACAGGGGATATGGCTACACCTTC
d_call: TRBD1
v_call: TRBV6-5
j_call: TRBJ1-2
clone_size: .

cdr3_aa: CASSERGGARQETQYF
cdr3_nt: TGTGCCAGCAGCGAGCGGGGCGGGGCCAGGCAGGAGACCCAGTACTTC
d_call: TRBD2
v_call: TRBV9
j_call: TRBJ2-5
clone_size: .

cdr3_aa: CASGGGQGIYNEQFF
cdr3_nt: TGTGCCAGTGGGGGGGGACAGGGGATTTACAATGAGCAGTTCTTC
d_call: TRBD1
v_call: TRBV19
j_call: TRBJ2-1
clone_size: .

cdr3_aa: CASSFGQGVSEQYF
cdr3_nt: TGCGCCAGCAGCTTCGGCCAGGGGGTAAGCGAGCAGTACTTC
d_call: TRBD1
v_call: TRBV5-1
j_call: TRBJ2-7
clone_size: .

cdr3_aa: CASSQVEAEAFF
cdr3_nt: TGTGCCAGCAGCCAAGTAGAGGCGGAAGCTTTCTTT
d_call: .
v_call: TRBV3-1/TRBV3-2
j_call: TRBJ1-1
clone_size: .

cdr3_aa: CASSPDRERGYTF
cdr3_nt: TGTGCCAGCTCACCTGACAGGGAGAGGGGCTACACCTTC
d_call: TRBD1
v_call: TRBV18
j_call: TRBJ1-2
clone_size: .

cdr3_aa: CASSADTGTFNYGYTF
cdr3_nt: TGTGCCAGCAGCGCAGATACTGGGACATTCAACTATGGCTACACCTTC
d_call: .
v_call: TRBV5-6
j_call: TRBJ1-2
clone_size: .

cdr3_aa: CASSLVAVSLNTIYF
cdr3_nt: TGTGCCAGCAGCTTAGTTGCGGTCAGCCTAAACACCATATATTTT
d_call: .
v_call: TRBV11-2
j_call: TRBJ1-3
clone_size: .

cdr3_aa: CASSQEGGRLVNTEAFF
cdr3_nt: TGCGCCAGCAGCCAGGAAGGGGGCAGGTTAGTGAACACTGAAGCTTTCTTT
d_call: TRBD1
v_call: TRBV4-1
j_call: TRBJ1-1
clone_size: few

cdr3_aa: CATSRDTIRQGGYEQYF
cdr3_nt: TGTGCCACCAGCAGAGATACGATACGGCAGGGGGGATACGAGCAGTACTTC
d_call: .
v_call: TRBV15
j_call: TRBJ2-7
clone_size: .

cdr3_aa: CASSNQGFGNEQFF
cdr3_nt: TGTGCCAGCAGCAACCAGGGGTTTGGCAATGAGCAGTTCTTC
d_call: .
v_call: TRBV7-9
j_call: TRBJ2-1
clone_size: .

cdr3_aa: CASSSSQGRGEAFF
cdr3_nt: TGCGCCAGCAGCTCCAGTCAGGGGAGGGGTGAAGCTTTCTTT
d_call: .
v_call: TRBV5-1
j_call: TRBJ1-1
clone_size: .

cdr3_aa: CASSPSSPYEQYF
cdr3_nt: TGTGCCAGCAGTCCGAGCTCTCCCTACGAGCAGTACTTC
d_call: .
v_call: TRBV7-9
j_call: TRBJ2-7
clone_size: .

cdr3_aa: CASSAHNYPGGSGGYTF
cdr3_nt: TGTGCCAGCAGCGCCCACAACTACCCAGGGGGCTCGGGCGGCTACACCTTC
d_call: TRBD1
v_call: TRBV9
j_call: TRBJ1-2
clone_size: .

cdr3_aa: CASSAMDSSDGYTF
cdr3_nt: TGTGCCAGCAGCGCAATGGACAGCAGTGATGGCTACACCTTC
d_call: .
v_call: TRBV9
j_call: TRBJ1-2
clone_size: .

cdr3_aa: CASKQGANQPQHF
cdr3_nt: TGTGCCAGCAAACAGGGAGCAAATCAGCCCCAGCATTTT
d_call: .
v_call: TRBV6-1
j_call: TRBJ1-5
clone_size: .

cdr3_aa: CASGTSYHEQYF
cdr3_nt: TGTGCCAGCGGGACTAGCTACCACGAGCAGTACTTC
d_call: TRBD2
v_call: TRBV28
j_call: TRBJ2-7
clone_size: once

cdr3_aa: CATGGVRGSEAFF
cdr3_nt: TGTGCCACCGGGGGGGTCCGGGGGTCTGAAGCTTTCTTT
d_call: .
v_call: TRBV6-5
j_call: TRBJ1-1
clone_size: .

cdr3_aa: CASSTKGVTEAFF
cdr3_nt: TGTGCCAGCAGCACAAAGGGGGTGACTGAAGCTTTCTTT
d_call: .
v_call: TRBV5-6
j_call: TRBJ1-1
clone_size: .

cdr3_aa: CASSVVLALWNNEQFF
cdr3_nt: TGTGCCAGCAGTGTAGTACTAGCTCTTTGGAACAATGAGCAGTTCTTC
d_call: .
v_call: TRBV6-1
j_call: TRBJ2-1
clone_size: .

cdr3_aa: CASSHPQGAGYTF
cdr3_nt: TGTGCCAGCTCTCATCCCCAGGGGGCTGGCTACACCTTC
d_call: TRBD1
v_call: TRBV18
j_call: TRBJ1-2
clone_size: once

cdr3_aa: CASSPRGLGEQFF
cdr3_nt: TGTGCCAGCAGTCCCAGGGGGCTCGGGGAGCAGTTCTTC
d_call: TRBD1
v_call: TRBV27
j_call: TRBJ2-1
clone_size: .

cdr3_aa: CASSVTGVGTEAFF
cdr3_nt: TGTGCCAGCAGCGTTACAGGGGTTGGGACTGAAGCTTTCTTT
d_call: TRBD1
v_call: TRBV9
j_call: TRBJ1-1
clone_size: .

cdr3_aa: CASSQGFGGRDTQYF
cdr3_nt: TGCGCCAGCAGCCAAGGGTTCGGGGGGAGAGATACGCAGTATTTT
d_call: TRBD2
v_call: TRBV4-3
j_call: TRBJ2-3
clone_size: .

cdr3_aa: CASSFRGGAGNTEAFF
cdr3_nt: TGTGCCAGCAGTTTCAGAGGGGGCGCAGGGAACACTGAAGCTTTCTTT
d_call: TRBD1
v_call: TRBV27
j_call: TRBJ1-1
clone_size: .

cdr3_aa: CASSEIGTGNGYTF
cdr3_nt: TGTGCCAGCAGTGAAATTGGGACAGGGAATGGCTACACCTTC
d_call: TRBD1
v_call: TRBV6-1
j_call: TRBJ1-2
clone_size: .

cdr3_aa: CAISDRRGQVEAFF
cdr3_nt: TGTGCCATCAGTGATAGAAGGGGGCAAGTTGAAGCTTTCTTT
d_call: TRBD1
v_call: TRBV10-3
j_call: TRBJ1-1
clone_size: .

cdr3_aa: CASSEVEGNQPQHF
cdr3_nt: TGTGCCAGCAGTGAAGTTGAGGGAAATCAGCCCCAGCATTTT
d_call: .
v_call: TRBV6-1
j_call: TRBJ1-5
clone_size: .

cdr3_aa: CASSLRWTARSNQPQHF
cdr3_nt: TGTGCCAGCAGTTTACGTTGGACAGCTCGGAGCAATCAGCCCCAGCATTTT
d_call: .
v_call: TRBV27
j_call: TRBJ1-5
clone_size: .

cdr3_aa: CASSFYGGNTIYF
cdr3_nt: TGTGCCAGCAGCTTCTACGGGGGGAACACCATATATTTT
d_call: .
v_call: TRBV7-2
j_call: TRBJ1-3
clone_size: .

cdr3_aa: CASTWARGNEQFF
cdr3_nt: TGTGCCAGCACCTGGGCCCGGGGCAATGAGCAGTTCTTC
d_call: .
v_call: TRBV5-4
j_call: TRBJ2-1
clone_size: .

cdr3_aa: CASSLVAGGAYGYTF
cdr3_nt: TGTGCCAGCAGCTTAGTCGCGGGTGGTGCCTATGGCTACACCTTC
d_call: .
v_call: TRBV11-2
j_call: TRBJ1-2
clone_size: .

cdr3_aa: CATSDWTGLHF
cdr3_nt: TGTGCCACCAGTGATTGGACAGGGTTACATTTT
d_call: TRBD1
v_call: TRBV24-1
j_call: TRBJ1-5
clone_size: .

cdr3_aa: CASSILEGSVGTGELFF
cdr3_nt: TGTGCCAGTAGTATTTTGGAGGGGTCGGTAGGGACCGGGGAGCTGTTTTTT
d_call: .
v_call: TRBV19
j_call: TRBJ2-2
clone_size: .

cdr3_aa: CAISETSKNTEAFF
cdr3_nt: TGTGCCATCAGTGAGACCTCTAAGAACACTGAAGCTTTCTTT
d_call: .
v_call: TRBV10-3
j_call: TRBJ1-1
clone_size: .